This entry is about one T cell receptor beta chain. From germline, CDR1 is SNHLY and CDR2 FYNNEI. The CDR3 loop spans 15 amino acids. The V end was cut by 4 bases, the J end by 4 bases, with 15 bases between. These data come from a study of CD8+CD57+ T cells in acquired aplastic anemia. Study-wide context: Sorted CD4+ and CD8+ cell DNA averaged about 3 ug.

All patients picked for sequencing had shown, by flow cytometry, an expansion of CD8+CD57+ cells. A severe acquired aplastic anemia diagnosis applied to all patients. Patients were treatment-naive when blood was sampled. According to the study, genomic DNA was the template for TCR beta VDJ and CDR3 profiling. TCRdb passed the reads through MiXCR, listing each CDR3 protein once. The table records 250,000 to 350,000 distinct CDR3 sequences, about 50% of them present only once. The sequenced material came from sorted CD4+, CD8+, or CD8+CD57+ T cells (not recorded which) from PBMCs. The chain recombines TRBV2 with TRBJ2-3, with D maybe TRBD2 (5 bases). The sequence came from a human donor with aplastic anemia. CDR3 DNA: TGTGCCAGCAGTGTAAGGGTCCCCGGGGCAGATACGCAGTATTTT. Translating it yields CASSVRVPGADTQYF.